The rows below give T cell receptor beta chains drawn from one sample of a study of blood T cell repertoires in COVID-19. TCRdb keeps only in-frame clones here, not all; method: immunoSEQ multiplex PCR. The data show 150,000 or so clones, around 75% seen once. Sequenced sample: peripheral blood. The receptors here all came from a woman aged 70-85 years with COVID-19, enrolled during active disease. Each CDR3 is given with its conserved first and last residue. The D gene is left open where the match is weak. Not every row has a clone size; where given, it reads once, few, many or a size class.

NA	TRBV6-2/TRBV6-3	NA	TRBJ2-7	TGTGCCAGCAGCGGACAAAAGGTGCAGTACTTC	CASSGQKVQYF
NA	TRBV19	NA	TRBJ2-3	TGTGCCAGTAGTTCCCGGAGCCTTAGCACAGATACGCAGTATTTT	CASSSRSLSTDTQYF
NA	TRBV30	NA	TRBJ2-5	TGTGCCAAAGCGCTCGGAGAGACCCAGTACTTC	CAKALGETQYF
NA	TRBV7-9	NA	TRBJ1-1	TGTGCCACCGCCAGGGTAGCCCCGAACACTGAAGCTTTCTTT	CATARVAPNTEAFF
NA	TRBV5-4	TRBD1	TRBJ1-1	TGTGCCAGCAGCCACAGGACAGGGGGCGACACTGAAGCTTTCTTT	CASSHRTGGDTEAFF
NA	TRBV5-6	NA	TRBJ1-6	TGTGCCAGCAGCCCGAGACAGAAATCACCCCTCCACTTT	CASSPRQKSPLHF
NA	TRBV19	NA	TRBJ1-1	TGTGCCAGTAGTAGGCCCGCGAACACTGAAGCTTTCTTT	CASSRPANTEAFF
NA	TRBV2	TRBD2	TRBJ2-7	TGTGCCAGCAGGAGGAACAGCGGGGGTCCTAAGGAGCAGTACTTC	CASRRNSGGPKEQYF
NA	TRBV5-6	NA	TRBJ2-5	TGTGCCAGCAGCTTTTACAGGGAAGAGACCCAGTACTTC	CASSFYREETQYF
NA	TRBV5-1	TRBD1	TRBJ2-1	TGCGCCGGGTCCACAGGGGGCTCGGGAAATGAGCAGTTCTTC	CAGSTGGSGNEQFF
NA	TRBV5-1	TRBD2	TRBJ2-1	TGCGCCAGCAGCAAACTAGCGGGGGGGCGCGATGAGCAGTTCTTC	CASSKLAGGRDEQFF
NA	TRBV27	NA	TRBJ2-3	TGTGCCAGCAGTTCCCAAACAGATACGCAGTATTTT	CASSSQTDTQYF
few	TRBV5-4	NA	TRBJ2-3	TGTGCCAGCAGCTTGGAAGGGGCGAGGAATACGCAGTATTTT	CASSLEGARNTQYF
NA	TRBV2	TRBD2	TRBJ2-7	TGTGCCAGCAGTGGGCGCGGGGGGAGGTACGAGCAGTACTTC	CASSGRGGRYEQYF
NA	TRBV2	NA	TRBJ1-1	TGTGCCAGCAGGGACCGGGGGGGGAACACTGAAGCTTTCTTT	CASRDRGGNTEAFF
NA	TRBV7-6	NA	TRBJ1-4	TGTGCCAGCAGCTTAAAGGAGGGTGAAAAACTGTTTTTT	CASSLKEGEKLFF
NA	TRBV27	NA	TRBJ1-5	TGTGCCAGCAGTCCCCGGGCCGGTCGGGGGAACAACAATCAGCCCCAGCATTTT	CASSPRAGRGNNNQPQHF
NA	TRBV19	TRBD1	TRBJ1-5	TGTGCCAGTAGTATAGTTAGGGACAGAAATCAGCCCCAGCATTTT	CASSIVRDRNQPQHF
NA	TRBV5-5	NA	TRBJ1-3	TGTGCCAGCAGCTTGGGGGGCGCCGGAAACACCATATATTTT	CASSLGGAGNTIYF
NA	TRBV4-3	NA	TRBJ1-2	TGCGCCAGCAGCCAAGGGAGGGGAAGTGGCTACACCTTC	CASSQGRGSGYTF
NA	TRBV6-1	NA	TRBJ1-5	TGTGCCAGCAGTGAAGCCTCCCGGGGTTATAATCAGCCCCAGCATTTT	CASSEASRGYNQPQHF
few	TRBV24-1	NA	TRBJ1-6	TGTGCCACCAGTCAGTCCTATAATTCACCCCTCCACTTT	CATSQSYNSPLHF
NA	TRBV11-2	NA	TRBJ2-3	TGTGCCAGCAGCGCACAGGTTACAGATACGCAGTATTTT	CASSAQVTDTQYF
NA	TRBV9	NA	TRBJ1-6	TGTGCCAGCAGCGGACGCCCCGGGGGAGATTCACCCCTCCACTTT	CASSGRPGGDSPLHF
NA	TRBV15	TRBD1	TRBJ1-4	TGTGCCACCAGCAGATCCCCGACGACAGGGGGAGGTGAAAAACTGTTTTTT	CATSRSPTTGGGEKLFF
NA	TRBV7-9	NA	TRBJ2-1	TGTGCCAGCAGCTTAATCCTTGCAGGGTCTTACAATGAGCAGTTCTTC	CASSLILAGSYNEQFF
few	TRBV3-1/TRBV3-2	NA	TRBJ1-2	TGTGCCAGCAGCCAGTCCGGCGGGCGTTATGGCTACACCTTC	CASSQSGGRYGYTF
NA	TRBV6-5	NA	TRBJ1-2	TGTGCCAGCAGCAACCGGGACTATGGCTACACCTTC	CASSNRDYGYTF
NA	TRBV5-5	NA	TRBJ1-5	TGTGCCAGCAGCTTGGAATTCCAGGGTTTGAGCAATCAGCCCCAGCATTTT	CASSLEFQGLSNQPQHF
NA	TRBV3-1/TRBV3-2	NA	TRBJ2-2	TGTGCCAGCAGCCAGAGCGTTACCGGGGAGCTGTTTTTT	CASSQSVTGELFF
NA	TRBV19	NA	TRBJ1-5	TGTGCCAGTTCCCTCGGGGGACCTAGCAATCAGCCCCAGCATTTT	CASSLGGPSNQPQHF
NA	TRBV28	TRBD2	TRBJ2-5	TGTGCCAGCAGTGGCCAGCGGGGGGGGACCCAGTACTTC	CASSGQRGGTQYF
few	TRBV5-4	TRBD1	TRBJ1-4	TGTGCCAGCAGCCGGGACAGGGGGAATGAAAAACTGTTTTTT	CASSRDRGNEKLFF
once	TRBV19	TRBD1	TRBJ2-2	TGTGCCAGTAGTACCATCCAGGGGGCTAGTACCGGGGAGCTGTTTTTT	CASSTIQGASTGELFF
NA	TRBV30	NA	TRBJ1-1	TGTGCCGTTAAGGACAGTTCCACTGAAGCTTTCTTT	CAVKDSSTEAFF
NA	TRBV6-6	TRBD1	TRBJ1-1	TGTGCCAGCACCCCGACAGGGCCGCCGAGGATGGGAGCTTTCTTT	CASTPTGPPRMGAFF
NA	TRBV28	NA	TRBJ1-2	TGTGCCAGCAGTTCCCCTCGGGGTAACTATGGCTACACCTTC	CASSSPRGNYGYTF
NA	TRBV2	TRBD1	TRBJ1-4	TGTGCCAGCAGTGGACAGGGGAATGAAAAACTGTTTTTT	CASSGQGNEKLFF
once	TRBV3-1/TRBV3-2	TRBD2	TRBJ2-1	TGTGCCAGCAGCCGAATCCGGGGCCTAGCGGGGGATGAGCAGTTCTTC	CASSRIRGLAGDEQFF
once	TRBV5-1	NA	TRBJ2-3	TGCGCCAGCAGCTCCCAACAAGATACGCAGTATTTT	CASSSQQDTQYF
NA	TRBV28	NA	TRBJ2-7	TGTGCCAGCAGTTTCGGCAGGGGTATGGGCGAGCAGTACTTC	CASSFGRGMGEQYF
NA	TRBV4-3	NA	TRBJ2-4	TGCGCCAGCAGCCAAGATCTGGGCAGGGAAAACATTCAGTACTTC	CASSQDLGRENIQYF